The 10 T cell receptor beta chains below all came from one sample that was sequenced in a study of T cells in Graves' hyperthyroidism and ophthalmopathy. RNA transcripts provided the source from which TCR beta CDR3 regions were amplified. Using the HTBI primer set, a first-round RT-PCR was run on the TCR CDR3. A single record per CDR3 protein comes from TCRdb applying MiXCR to the multiplex PCR reads. Here the sample spans about 560,000 distinct CDR3 sequences, roughly 17% being singletons. Sequenced input: blood. The origin of the receptors is a woman younger than 35 with Graves' hyperthyroidism.

This clonotype was observed at least ten times. The rearrangement links TRBV18 to TRBJ2-5; 8 nucleotides line up with TRBD1. The CDR3 covers 13 residues. The ends lost 3 bases at V and 3 bases at J; junction bases unmatched: 0. From germline, CDR1 is KGHSH and CDR2 LQKENI. The DNA of the CDR3 is TGTGCCAGCTCACCGGGACAGGAAGAGACCCAGTACTTC. Protein product: CASSPGQEETQYF.

V gene TRBV5-6 combines with J gene TRBJ1-6, with D uncertain. V was cut by 1 base and J by 7 bases, with 12 bases left in between. The length of the CDR3 is 15 residues. CDR1 and CDR2 from the germline V gene are SGHDT and YYEEEE. The CDR3 nucleotides are TGTGCCAGCAGCTTGAGGCGGAGAGAGAATTCACCCCTCCACTTT. It specifies CASSLRRRENSPLHF. The complete variable domain, with remaining parts taken from reference TRBV5-6 and TRBJ1-6, reads DAGVTQSPTHLIKTRGQQVTLRCSPKSGHDTVSWYQQALGQGPQFIFQYYEEEERQRGNFPDRFSGHQFPNYSSELNVNALLLGDSALYLCASSLRRRENSPLHFGNGTRLTVT.

This clonotype has a count of ten or more. The CDR3 is CAWSMGTQYF. The CDR3 nucleotides read TGTGCCTGGTCCATGGGCACCCAGTACTTC. V is TRBV30 and J is TRBJ2-5; D remains ambiguous. This CDR3 is 10 amino acids long. From germline, CDR1 is GTSNPN and CDR2 SVGIG (reference sequence). The ends were cut back, 5 bases at V and 8 bases at J, with 9 bases in the middle. Filled out from reference TRBV30 and TRBJ2-5, the complete variable domain reads SQTIHQWPATLVQPVGSPLSLECTVEGTSNPNLYWYRQAAGRGLQLLFYSVGIGQISSEVPQNLSASRPQDRQFILSSKKLLLSDSGFYLCAWSMGTQYFGPGTRLLVL.

This clonotype was detected many times. The chain links TRBV20-1 to TRBJ2-3; 14 positions match TRBD2. This CDR3 contains 18 residues. Per the germline V gene, CDR1 is DFQATT and CDR2 is SNEGSKA (reference sequence). J lost 1 base, V lost 6 bases, and 12 bases had no gene match. The CDR3 sequence is CSARPGLAGVYGTDTQYF. CDR3 sequence (DNA): TGCAGTGCCAGACCGGGACTAGCGGGAGTTTATGGCACAGATACGCAGTATTTT.

This clonotype was detected a few times. V usage is TRBV19 and J usage is TRBJ1-5; a possible D gene is TRBD1 (6 bases). Looked up from germline, CDR1 is LNHDA and CDR2 is SQIVND (reference sequence). CDR3 length equals 16 residues. Trimming removed 3 bases at V and 3 bases at J, with 15 bases between. The CDR3: CASSISQGKDNQPQHF. The CDR3 nucleotides read TGTGCCAGTAGTATTTCACAGGGTAAAGACAATCAGCCCCAGCATTTT.

This clonotype was counted many times. The chain joins TRBV5-6 to TRBJ2-1; 7 bases map to TRBD2. The CDR3 is 14 amino acids. J lost 8 bases, V lost 3 bases, and 8 bases had no gene match. Germline loops: CDR1 SGHDT, CDR2 YYEEEE. CDR3: CASSWSGEVDEQFF. The DNA of the CDR3 is TGTGCCAGCAGCTGGAGCGGGGAAGTGGATGAGCAGTTCTTC.

This chain joins TRBV7-9 and TRBJ1-3; D is unclear. Germline V gives CDR1 SEHNR, CDR2 FQNEAQ (reference sequence). The CDR3 consists of 13 residues. V lost 0 bases to trimming and J lost 4 bases, with 4 bases between them. CDR3 sequence reads: CASSLAGGNTIYF. The CDR3 DNA reads as TGTGCCAGCAGCTTAGCGGGGGGAAACACCATATATTTT.

This clonotype was seen repeatedly, ten times or more. The rearrangement joins TRBV20-1 to TRBJ2-3; the D is unclear. Germline CDR1 reads DFQATT; CDR2 reads SNEGSKA (reference sequence). V lost 4 bases and J 4 bases, leaving 9 bases between the germline ends. This CDR3 is built from 12 residues. The CDR3 bases are TGCAGTGCTATACAAAGGGCAGATACGCAGTATTTT. It codes for CSAIQRADTQYF.

This clonotype has more than one count but fewer than ten. The chain is built from TRBV3-1 and TRBJ1-6, with unresolved D. The germline V gene encodes CDR1 LGHDT and CDR2 YNNKEL (reference sequence). The CDR3 has 15 residues. V was cut by 2 bases and J by 8 bases, with 13 bases left in between. This CDR3 reads CASSQSQAAHSPLHF. The CDR3 DNA sequence: TGTGCCAGCAGCCAAAGTCAGGCGGCCCATTCACCCCTCCACTTT.

This clonotype was observed many times. The chain joins TRBV2 to TRBJ2-1; 10 nucleotides line up with TRBD2. There are 15 residues in the CDR3. With 2 bases clipped from V and 3 bases from J, the junction kept 1 base outside the gene matches. Germline V lookup: CDR1 SNHLY, CDR2 FYNNEI. The CDR3 is CASSEPSGGYNEQFF. The CDR3 nucleotides are TGTGCCAGCAGTGAACCTAGCGGGGGCTACAATGAGCAGTTCTTC.